This T cell receptor beta chain originates from a study of OX40 agonist ivuxolimab in advanced cancers. The overall study: At 0.01 to 10 mg/kg, ivuxolimab was administered intravenously to patients every 2 weeks.

Peripheral blood came from all dose cohorts at three timepoints. A word on this clone: Other DNA sequences in the same sample also yield this CDR3.

CDR3 length equals 13 residues. CDR1 SGHRS and CDR2 YFSETQ come from the germline V gene. Trimming cost V 0 bases and J 0 bases, with 3 bases left between them. Generated by immunoSEQ multiplex PCR, the TCRdb table keeps only in-frame clones and is missing some. The sample has approximately 15,000 clones, 80% seen once. The receptor was derived from an adult with an advanced solid tumor such as melanoma, head and neck, liver or kidney cancer. The starting material was CD4+ or CD8+ T cells sorted from blood, obtained in a trial of the OX40 agonist ivuxolimab. The genes are TRBV5-1 and TRBJ1-1; D is unclear. CDR3 sequence: CASSLGLNTEAFF. The DNA of the CDR3 is TGCGCCAGCAGCTTGGGATTGAACACTGAAGCTTTCTTT. The whole variable domain, remainder taken from reference TRBV5-1 and TRBJ1-1, is KAGVTQTPRYLIKTRGQQVTLSCSPISGHRSVSWYQQTPGQGLQFLFEYFSETQRNKGNFPGRFSGRQFSNSRSEMNVSTLELGDSALYLCASSLGLNTEAFFGQGTRLTVV.